The entry below gives a single T cell receptor beta chain sequence along with its context. The antigen is not known. The record originates from a study of long-term antiretroviral therapy in people with HIV. At the survey level, the v3.0 immunoSEQ assay was run. Using immunoSEQ multiplex PCR, the repertoire was profiled, and TCRdb retains in-frame clones only, with some absent. The sample holds tens of thousands of clones, 80% seen once. Findings and caveats of the study: Transplant donor controls retained higher diversity, though diversity increased after ART.

Germline V lookup: CDR1 GTSNPN, CDR2 SVGIG (reference sequence). The ends were cut back, 6 bases at V and 4 bases at J, with 15 bases in the middle. CDR3 length: 13 residues. This clonotype originated in a man in his forties with HIV. The chain employs TRBV30 and TRBJ1-1, with a possible D match to TRBD1 (6 bases). The material was unsorted PBMCs, obtained 0.3 years after starting antiretroviral therapy. In DNA form, the CDR3 reads TGTGCCTGCGAGGGGGGCCGGGGCACTGAAGCTTTCTTT. Translating gives CACEGGRGTEAFF.